This T cell receptor (beta chain) was profiled in a study of blood T cell repertoires in COVID-19 (TCRdb year 2020). At the level of the whole study: Samples from collaborators originated in the United States, Italy and Spain and spanned both the acute and convalescent phases of COVID-19. HLA class I and class II types, where available, came from metadata supplied by the sample provider rather than from assay-based typing. Samples came from the ongoing ImmuneRACE study (first 160 participants) plus 1,254 subjects from 6 global collaborators. The material from the prospective study consisted of cDNA or gDNA derived from T cells, B-cell-depleted T cells, or PBMCs. Deeply sampled blood TCRbeta repertoires from subjects exposed to, actively infected with, or recovered from COVID-19 were included in the dataset. The repertoires were released in a freely available public database meant as a resource for research on the immune response to SARS-CoV-2. A de-identified subject ID, COVID-19 status, age in years and sex were almost always included in the sample metadata. Paper-wide results and their limitations: How much clinical and demographic metadata was included differed by source and by participant, and the metadata was provided uncurated.

TCRbeta CDR3 regions were amplified from genomic DNA using the immunoSEQ Assay, a bias-controlled multiplex PCR. The paper's processing steps were these. Within the assay, amplification of reference gene primers was used to estimate how many nucleated cells each sample contained. To quantify the absolute abundance of each unique TCRbeta CDR3 rearrangement, sequence reads were collapsed and filtered. For each sample, productive Simpson clonality was calculated by taking the square root of Simpson's diversity index across productive rearrangements. Entries here come from immuneACCESS through TCRdb and include only in-frame sequences with V and J called. Some clones fail to appear in such tables; in the studies checked, an unresolved V gene covers under half of the shortfall, and the cause of the remainder is unknown. Clone size and the V and J calls come from that table; the DNA yielded D and trimming. The sample contains tens of thousands of clones, 92% of them found a single time. Roughly 6.6% of the sample is in the top ten clones.

Note on this clone: Its antigen target is currently unknown. No qualities accompany the bases; no much larger clone lies one base away.

Trimmed from V: 5 bases; trimmed from J: 9 bases; junction bases lacking a gene match: 16. The CDR1 and CDR2 encoded by the germline V gene (reference sequence) are MNHNY and SVGAGI. The CDR3 holds 17 amino acids from the cysteine to the phenylalanine. Only the CDR3 DNA is retained, 51 bases long and in frame from the first base. The collaborating institutions used their own protocols to collect whole blood in K2EDTA tubes. For TCRbeta analysis, collaborators shipped samples as frozen whole blood, isolated PBMCs, or DNA extracted from either of those sample types. Input material: peripheral blood. The receptor comes from a woman aged 55 to 70 with active COVID-19. This chain is built from TRBV6-6 and TRBJ1-6, with 7 bases in between that match TRBD1. The CDR3: CASSPNRGPTGGSPLHF. The DNA reads as follows: TGTGCCAGCAGTCCAAACAGGGGTCCTACGGGTGGTTCACCCCTCCACTTT.